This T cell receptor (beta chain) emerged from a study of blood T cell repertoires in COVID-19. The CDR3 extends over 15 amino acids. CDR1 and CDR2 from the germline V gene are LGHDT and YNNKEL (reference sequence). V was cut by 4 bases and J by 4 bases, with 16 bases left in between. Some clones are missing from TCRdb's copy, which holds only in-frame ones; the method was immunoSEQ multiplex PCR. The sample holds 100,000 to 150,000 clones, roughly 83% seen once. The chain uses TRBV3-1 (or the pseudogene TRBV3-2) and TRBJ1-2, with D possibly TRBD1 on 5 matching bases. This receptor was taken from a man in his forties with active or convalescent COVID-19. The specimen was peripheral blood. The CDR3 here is CASSLSEGFGYGYTF. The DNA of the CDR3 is TGTGCCAGCAGCCTATCGGAGGGGTTCGGCTATGGCTACACCTTC.